This T cell receptor (beta chain) was recorded in a study of T cell responses to AZD1222 COVID-19 vaccine (dated by TCRdb to the early 2020s). For the study in its entirety: Because spike-specific TCR depth and breadth did not differ between the two schedules, AZD1222 recipients who got a second dose at roughly 4 weeks were pooled with those who got a second dose at roughly 12 weeks. A total of 230 to 250 trial participants underwent TCR sequencing, of whom roughly 210 had received two doses of AZD1222 and around 26 had received two doses of the MenACWY control vaccine. Enrollment into the trials was organized by age into subgroups of 18-55, 56-69 and 70-plus years, and those subgroups contained roughly 150, 30 and 60 TCR-sequenced participants, respectively. Overall study results and their limits: Participants were mostly white British and included more females than males, and it was suggested by the authors that clonal diversity may have been underestimated. In the small 56-69-year group, the increase in depth fell short of significance, most likely because of low power. Reportedly, almost half of the unique spike-specific TCRs recognized epitopes lying outside the regions that are mutated in the B.1.351 and B.1.1.7 variants. Conclusions about previously exposed vaccinees were limited because only six AZD1222 recipients were SARS-CoV-2 seropositive at baseline. The vaccine-associated CD4 TCRs covered the entire spike protein, and the dominant responses fell in regions 160-218 and 743-854. Spike-specific TCR breadth and depth rose significantly after two AZD1222 doses compared with day 0 and with MenACWY recipients. Because no samples from the day 14 peak response were available, repertoires could be characterized only after the peak T cell response.

This clone was seen a handful of times. Its target antigen remains unknown. Base qualities are not provided; no much larger clone lies one nucleotide away. The CDR3 regions of human TCRbeta chains were subjected to immunosequencing. The authors' analysis ran thus. Repertoire TCRs were checked for matches against a reference library of SARS-CoV-2-specific TCRs that had been generated using the MIRA antigen-specificity platform. Breadth was defined as the fraction of unique TCRs that were SARS-CoV-2-associated, and depth was defined as the fraction of total T cells that were SARS-CoV-2-associated. Each spike-specific TCR was assigned to its reactive spike region and to a CD4 or CD8 class using the MIRA data. Log10-transformed breadth and depth values were compared by one-way ANOVA with Sidak's multiple comparisons tests. TCRdb's version of the immuneACCESS table is confined to in-frame rearrangements and falls short of the full clone set. An unresolved V gene accounts for under half of the shortfall where checked; the remainder is of unknown origin. V, J and clone size derive from that table, while D and trimming were established from the DNA sequence. In all, the sample holds just under 55,000 clones, and roughly nine tenths of those were seen once. The ten biggest clones cover over 3.5% of the sample.

V was cut back by 5 bases and J by 1 base, leaving a gap of 11 bases between them. Measured from the cysteine to the phenylalanine, the CDR3 is 14 residues long. CDR3 DNA is the only sequence kept; it has 42 bases, read in frame from the first base. Based on the germline V gene (reference sequence), the CDR1 and CDR2 sequences are SEHNR and FQNEAQ. Read against the paper, the sample's time point label means: baseline before first vaccination. Samples from vaccinated people were obtained from the UK trials COV001 and COV002, which included a single-blind randomized controlled phase 2/3 trial of AZD1222 (ChAdOx1 nCoV-19) in healthy adults. For TCRbeta chain sequencing, PBMC samples from trial participants were taken at day 0 and at day 28 after the second dose.

The sample in question was peripheral blood, obtained on day 0 of AZD1222 vaccination. The V gene is TRBV7-9 and the J gene is TRBJ1-1; matching of 5 bases hints at TRBD1 as the D gene. This sequence was found in an adult in good health. The CDR3 reads CASSTRGGNTEAFF. The nucleotides are TGTGCCAGCAGCACTAGGGGTGGGAACACTGAAGCTTTCTTT.